Following are 10 T cell receptor beta chains from one sample sequenced in a study of blood T cell repertoires in COVID-19 (dated by TCRdb to about 2020). The library was generated by the immunoSEQ multiplex PCR assay. TCRdb limited this immuneACCESS table to in-frame rearrangements with V and J called. A share of clones is missing; checked studies link under half to unresolved V genes, and the rest is unexplained. This sample holds a few hundred thousand clones; 80% to 90% were observed only once. The ten largest clones capture roughly 4% of the sample. The sequenced sample was PBMCs or T cells enriched from blood (not recorded which). The receptors shown here come from a man in his thirties or forties with acute COVID-19.

The rearrangement joins TRBV7-6 to TRBJ1-6; weak D call: TRBD1 (5 bases). The length of the CDR3 is 13 residues. The germline V gene has CDR1 SGHVS and CDR2 FNYEAQ. Trimming left V 6 bases short and J 6 bases short, with 9 bases between. In nucleotides, the CDR3 is TGTGCCAGCAGTCCCGACAGTAATTCACCCCTCCACTTT. This sequence encodes CASSPDSNSPLHF.

The chain recombines TRBV15 with TRBJ1-1; D might be TRBD1 (5 bases). Germline-derived CDR1 and CDR2 are LNHNV and YYDKDF (reference sequence). The CDR3 contains 14 residues. V was shortened by 6 bases and J by 4 bases, with 15 bases between the two germline ends. In nucleotides, the CDR3 is TGTGCCACCAGATCAGGGTATTTCGGCACTGAAGCTTTCTTT. Its protein is CATRSGYFGTEAFF.

A single count supports this clone. This chain links TRBV19 with TRBJ2-2; D not certain. Trimming took off 3 bases at V and 4 bases at J, with 9 bases between the two ends. Germline assignment: CDR1 LNHDA and CDR2 SQIVND (reference sequence). The CDR3 loop spans 14 amino acids. CDR3 in amino acids: CASSIVSGTGELFF. The CDR3 DNA reads as TGTGCCAGTAGTATCGTGAGTGGCACCGGGGAGCTGTTTTTT.

This clone has more than one count but fewer than ten. This chain uses TRBV18 with TRBJ1-1; 7 nucleotides line up with TRBD1. The CDR3 covers 15 residues. The V gene end was trimmed by 7 bases and the J gene end by 10 bases; junction bases not matched to a gene: 18. CDR1 and CDR2 from the germline V gene are KGHSH and LQKENI. The CDR3 sequence is CASFDLTRQGGSAFF. CDR3 in DNA: TGTGCCAGCTTCGATCTAACAAGACAGGGCGGTTCAGCTTTCTTT.

This rearrangement joins TRBV28 to TRBJ1-1; D uncertain. This CDR3 region has 11 residues. From germline, CDR1 is MDHEN and CDR2 SYDVKM. Trimming removed 7 bases at V and 11 bases at J, with 14 bases between. In nucleotides, the CDR3 is TGTGCCAGCATCTCACTAGAGAGGGCTTTCTTT. Its translation is CASISLERAFF.

The chain is built from TRBV3-1 (or the pseudogene TRBV3-2) and TRBJ2-5; D is unclear. Per the germline V gene, CDR1 is LGHDT and CDR2 is YNNKEL (reference sequence). The CDR3 runs to 14 residues. V lost 2 bases, J lost 2 bases, and 9 bases lay in between. For the CDR3, the DNA is TGTGCCAGCAGCCAAAAGCGAGGTCAAGAGACCCAGTACTTC. Translation gives CASSQKRGQETQYF.

This chain links TRBV4-1 with TRBJ1-2; D is uncertain. Trimming removed 3 bases at V and 2 bases at J, with 13 bases between. This CDR3 spans 15 amino acids. The V gene's germline CDR1 is MGHRA and CDR2 YSYEKL. The CDR3 sequence: CASSQSGVLNYGYTF. For the CDR3, the DNA is TGCGCCAGCAGCCAGTCCGGTGTCCTCAACTATGGCTACACCTTC.

The chain is built from TRBV6-5 and TRBJ1-4; D possibly corresponds to TRBD1 (6 bases). Trimming left V 9 bases short and J 7 bases short, with 18 bases between. CDR1 MNHEY and CDR2 SVGAGI come from the germline V gene. The CDR3 loop spans 14 amino acids. The CDR3 loop reads CASNQGGAGEKLFF. In DNA form, the CDR3 reads TGTGCCAGTAACCAAGGGGGGGCAGGTGAAAAACTGTTTTTT.

The V gene is TRBV2, the J gene TRBJ2-3, with 10 positions matching TRBD1. This CDR3 spans 15 amino acids. Germline-derived CDR1 and CDR2 are SNHLY and FYNNEI. Trimming at V came to 6 bases and at J to 4 bases, leaving 7 bases not matched to a gene. CDR3 coding DNA: TGTGCCAGCAGGCGGACAGGGGGGAACGCAGATACGCAGTATTTT. This gives the protein CASRRTGGNADTQYF.

This clone has just one count. The chain combines TRBV6-5 with TRBJ2-2; 11 positions match TRBD1. The germline CDR1 and CDR2 sequences are MNHEY and SVGAGI. This CDR3 spans 15 amino acids. V was pared by 6 bases and J by 4 bases, with 4 bases of the junction left unmatched. The CDR3 spells CASRKGQGGTGELFF. The CDR3 coding sequence is TGTGCCAGCAGAAAGGGACAGGGGGGCACCGGGGAGCTGTTTTTT.